This T cell receptor beta chain was identified during a study of regulatory T cells in long-lasting Graves disease. Whole-study findings and limits: Not thyroid tissue but only peripheral blood was studied.

Time point described: newly diagnosed GD, antithyroid drugs for less than 3 months. PBMC-extracted RNA yielded the TCR library. The authors diagnosed Graves' disease using American Thyroid Association guidelines. A word on this clonotype: The antigen remains unidentified.

Combining iRepertoire HTBI primers with Arm-PCR of CDR3 regions, the authors built TCR beta libraries. Original methodology: Samples collectively showed some 65 TRBV and 11 to 15 TRBJ segments. TCRdb processed the multiplex PCR reads anew with MiXCR; each CDR3 protein has one entry. TCRdb's processing, not the authors', yielded these V and J calls. Among about half a million distinct CDR3 sequences listed, approximately 12% were seen once. This sample also appeared in a second study, on T cells in Graves' hyperthyroidism and ophthalmopathy.

The sequences come from peripheral blood mononuclear cells (PBMCs), collected at new diagnosis, from a patient treated with antithyroid drugs. The source is a woman under 40 with Graves disease.

Here the CDR3 reads CSARVGGGLAYEQYF. CDR3 nucleotides: TGCAGTGCTAGAGTAGGGGGTGGGCTTGCCTACGAGCAGTACTTC. The chain carries TRBV20-1 and TRBJ2-7; a possible D gene is TRBD1 (6 bases). Germline loops: CDR1 DFQATT, CDR2 SNEGSKA (reference sequence). The CDR3 has 15 residues. Trimming left V 1 base short and J 2 bases short, with 15 bases between.